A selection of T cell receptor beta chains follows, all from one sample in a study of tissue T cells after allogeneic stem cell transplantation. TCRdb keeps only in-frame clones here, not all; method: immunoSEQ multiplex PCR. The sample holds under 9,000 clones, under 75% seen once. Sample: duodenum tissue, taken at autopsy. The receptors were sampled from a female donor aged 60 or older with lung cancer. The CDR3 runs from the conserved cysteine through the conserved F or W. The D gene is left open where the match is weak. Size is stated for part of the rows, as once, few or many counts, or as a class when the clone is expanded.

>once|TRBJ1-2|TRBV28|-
CASSLSSLAYGYTF
TGTGCCAGCAGTTTAAGTAGCTTAGCCTATGGCTACACCTTC
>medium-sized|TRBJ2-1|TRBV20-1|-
CSARKYNEQFF
TGCAGTGCTAGGAAATACAATGAGCAGTTCTTC
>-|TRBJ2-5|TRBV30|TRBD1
CASFQGEETQYF
TGTGCCTCCTTTCAGGGGGAAGAGACCCAGTACTTC
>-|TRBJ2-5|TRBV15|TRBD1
CATSRFRTGTGKETQYF
TGTGCCACCAGCAGGTTTCGTACCGGGACAGGAAAAGAGACCCAGTACTTC
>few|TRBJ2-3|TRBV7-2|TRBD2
CASSLQAGGLSTDTQYF
TGTGCCAGCAGCTTACAAGCGGGGGGGCTCAGCACAGATACGCAGTATTTT
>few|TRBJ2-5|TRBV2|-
CASNQIGLNQETQYF
TGTGCCAGCAACCAGATCGGACTAAACCAAGAGACCCAGTACTTC
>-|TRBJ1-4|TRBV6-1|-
CASSEERKEKLFF
TGTGCCAGCAGTGAAGAGCGGAAAGAAAAACTGTTTTTT
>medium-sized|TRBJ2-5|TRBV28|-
CAIQQGLETQYF
TGTGCCATCCAACAGGGTCTTGAGACCCAGTACTTC
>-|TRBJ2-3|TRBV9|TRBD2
CASSVSGGTADTQYF
TGTGCCAGCAGCGTCTCGGGGGGAACCGCAGATACGCAGTATTTT
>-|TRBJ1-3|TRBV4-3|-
CASSQDFTAGNTIYF
TGCGCCAGCAGCCAAGATTTTACAGCTGGAAACACCATATATTTT
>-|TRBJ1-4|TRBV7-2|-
CASSLGQGFEKLFF
TGTGCCAGCAGCTTAGGGCAGGGGTTTGAAAAACTGTTTTTT
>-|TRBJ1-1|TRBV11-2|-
CASSLVDKGLSAFF
TGTGCCAGCAGCTTAGTCGATAAGGGATTGTCAGCTTTCTTT
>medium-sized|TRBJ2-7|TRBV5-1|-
CASSLAFTARGYEQYF
TGCGCCAGCAGCTTGGCCTTCACAGCCCGGGGCTACGAGCAGTACTTC
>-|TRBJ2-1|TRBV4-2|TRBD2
CASSQDLAGGYNEQFF
TGTGCCAGCAGCCAAGATCTTGCGGGGGGATACAATGAGCAGTTCTTC
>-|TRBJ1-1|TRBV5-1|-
CASSLTVLGPTNTEAFF
TGCGCCAGCAGCTTGACTGTTCTGGGACCGACGAACACTGAAGCTTTCTTT
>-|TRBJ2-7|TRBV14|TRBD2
CASSFGLAVYEQYF
TGTGCCAGCAGTTTCGGACTAGCGGTCTACGAGCAGTACTTC
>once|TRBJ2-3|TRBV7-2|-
CASSLVTTDTQYF
TGTGCCAGCAGCTTAGTTACCACAGATACGCAGTATTTT
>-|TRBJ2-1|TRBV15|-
CATSRAGNEQFF
TGTGCCACCAGCAGAGCCGGGAATGAGCAGTTCTTC
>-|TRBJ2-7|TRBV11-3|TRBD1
CASSPRTGYEQYF
TGTGCCAGCAGTCCCAGGACAGGCTACGAGCAGTACTTC
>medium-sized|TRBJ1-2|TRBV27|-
CASSSRLQGPNYGYTF
TGTGCCAGCAGTTCCCGTCTACAGGGCCCTAACTATGGCTACACCTTC
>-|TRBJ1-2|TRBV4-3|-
CASSQDRAAYGYTF
TGCGCCAGCAGCCAAGATCGGGCAGCCTATGGCTACACCTTC
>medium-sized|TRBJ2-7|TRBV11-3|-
CASSQPGAGDSYEQYF
TGTGCCAGCAGCCAGCCGGGGGCAGGAGACTCCTACGAGCAGTACTTC
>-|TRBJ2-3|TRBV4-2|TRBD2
CASSQAATSDTDTQYF
TGTGCCAGCAGCCAAGCGGCGACTAGCGACACAGATACGCAGTATTTT
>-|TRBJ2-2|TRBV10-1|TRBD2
CASGGLANTGELFF
TGCGCCAGCGGGGGACTAGCAAACACCGGGGAGCTGTTTTTT
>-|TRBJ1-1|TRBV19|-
CASLKGQKAFF
TGTGCCAGTTTGAAAGGACAAAAAGCTTTCTTT
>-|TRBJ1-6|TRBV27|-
CASTSLPRGNNSPLHF
TGTGCCAGCACCTCTCTCCCCCGGGGGAATAATTCACCCCTCCACTTT
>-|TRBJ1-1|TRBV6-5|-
CASSYSQGTEAFF
TGTGCCAGCAGTTACTCCCAGGGCACTGAAGCTTTCTTT
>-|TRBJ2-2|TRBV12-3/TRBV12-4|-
CASNHLTGELFF
TGTGCCAGCAACCACCTAACCGGGGAGCTGTTTTTT
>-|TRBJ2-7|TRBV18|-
CASSPPGGTDSYEQYF
TGTGCCAGCTCACCACCGGGAGGAACGGACTCCTACGAGCAGTACTTC
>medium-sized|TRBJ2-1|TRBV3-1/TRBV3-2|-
CASSQGGGESYNEQFF
TGTGCCAGCAGCCAAGGTGGGGGAGAGTCCTACAATGAGCAGTTCTTC
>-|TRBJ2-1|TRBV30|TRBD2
CAWTSGPYNEQFF
TGTGCCTGGACTAGCGGGCCATACAATGAGCAGTTCTTC
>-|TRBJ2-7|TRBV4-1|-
CASSQEGTYEQYF
TGCGCCAGCAGCCAGGAGGGGACCTACGAGCAGTACTTC
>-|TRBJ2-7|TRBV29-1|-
CSVEQQGLNEQYF
TGCAGCGTTGAACAACAGGGCTTGAACGAGCAGTACTTC
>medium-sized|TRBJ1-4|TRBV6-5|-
CASSLDRVGGEKLFF
TGTGCCAGCAGTTTGGACCGAGTTGGGGGGGAAAAACTGTTTTTT
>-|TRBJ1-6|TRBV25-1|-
CASSEYGGSGSPLHF
TGTGCCAGCAGTGAATATGGGGGTAGCGGTTCACCCCTCCACTTT
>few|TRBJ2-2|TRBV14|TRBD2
CASSQWGLAGVRWKSGELFF
TGTGCCAGCAGCCAATGGGGACTAGCGGGAGTCAGGTGGAAATCGGGGGAGCTGTTTTTT
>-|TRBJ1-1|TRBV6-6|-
CASRREGSTEAFF
TGTGCCAGCAGGCGAGAGGGGTCCACTGAAGCTTTCTTT
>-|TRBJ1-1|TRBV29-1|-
CSVEDNTEAFF
TGCAGCGTTGAAGACAACACTGAAGCTTTCTTT
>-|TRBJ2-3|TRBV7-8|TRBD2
CASSLFSSGSTDTQYF
TGTGCCAGCAGCTTATTCTCTAGCGGGAGCACAGATACGCAGTATTTT
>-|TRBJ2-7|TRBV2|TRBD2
CASRKEAGASYEQYF
TGTGCCAGCAGGAAAGAAGCGGGAGCATCCTACGAGCAGTACTTC
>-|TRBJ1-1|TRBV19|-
CASSLLIGSTEAFF
TGTGCCAGTTCACTTTTAATAGGGAGCACTGAAGCTTTCTTT
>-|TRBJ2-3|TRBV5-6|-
CASSFPGLGFGTDTQYF
TGTGCCAGCAGCTTCCCAGGACTGGGGTTCGGCACAGATACGCAGTATTTT
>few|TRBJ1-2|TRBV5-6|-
CASNSGTYGYTF
TGTGCCAGCAATTCGGGGACCTATGGCTACACCTTC
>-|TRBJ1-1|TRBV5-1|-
CASSLEDRPEAFF
TGCGCCAGCAGCTTGGAGGACAGACCAGAAGCTTTCTTT
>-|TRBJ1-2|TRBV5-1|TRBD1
CASSQGQGVGYTF
TGCGCCAGCAGCCAAGGACAGGGGGTCGGCTACACCTTC
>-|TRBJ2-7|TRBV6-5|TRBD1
CASSPRTGFSYEQYF
TGTGCCAGCAGTCCGCGGACAGGGTTTTCCTACGAGCAGTACTTC
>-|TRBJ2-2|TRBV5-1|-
CASNLDGNTGELFF
TGCGCCAGCAACCTGGACGGGAACACCGGGGAGCTGTTTTTT
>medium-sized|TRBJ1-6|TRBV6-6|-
CASSYRLAQGGSPLHF
TGTGCCAGCAGTTACAGGTTGGCGCAGGGCGGTTCACCCCTCCACTTT
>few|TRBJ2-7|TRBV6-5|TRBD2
CASRPLADTSYEQYF
TGTGCCAGCAGGCCACTAGCGGACACGTCCTACGAGCAGTACTTC
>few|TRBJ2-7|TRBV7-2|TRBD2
CASSQGLAGYYEQYF
TGTGCCAGCAGCCAGGGACTAGCGGGTTACTACGAGCAGTACTTC
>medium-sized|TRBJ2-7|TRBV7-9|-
CASREGLSYEQYF
TGTGCCAGCAGGGAGGGACTCTCCTACGAGCAGTACTTC
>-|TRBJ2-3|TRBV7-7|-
CASSLNGGPTDTQYF
TGTGCCAGCAGCTTAAACGGGGGCCCCACAGATACGCAGTATTTT
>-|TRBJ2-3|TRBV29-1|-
CSVGPSVGPSNTQYF
TGCAGCGTTGGGCCCAGTGTGGGGCCTAGTAATACGCAGTATTTT
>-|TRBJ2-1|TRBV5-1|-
CASSLVGDEQFF
TGCGCCAGCAGCTTGGTCGGGGATGAGCAGTTCTTC
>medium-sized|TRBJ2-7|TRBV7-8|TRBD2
CASSRTSGYEQYF
TGTGCCAGCAGCCGGACTAGCGGCTACGAGCAGTACTTC
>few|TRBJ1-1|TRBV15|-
CATSRAFSLHSLGEAFF
TGTGCCACCAGCAGAGCCTTTTCGTTACACTCTCTTGGTGAAGCTTTCTTT
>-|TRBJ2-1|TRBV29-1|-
CSVEGVSENPPYNEQFF
TGCAGCGTTGAAGGGGTTAGCGAGAACCCGCCCTACAATGAGCAGTTCTTC
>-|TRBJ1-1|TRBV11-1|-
CASSLQGLNTEAFF
TGTGCCAGCAGCTTACAGGGGTTGAACACTGAAGCTTTCTTT
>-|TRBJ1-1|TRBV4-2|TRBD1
CASSFVGTAGKRTEAFF
TGTGCCAGCAGCTTTGTTGGGACAGCTGGGAAGAGAACTGAAGCTTTCTTT